This TCR beta chain derives from a study of blood T cell repertoires in COVID-19. Study summary: Spain, Italy and the United States supplied samples that represented acute and convalescent COVID-19. PBMCs, B-cell-depleted T cells, or T cells provided the cDNA or gDNA that made up the material.

The repertoire was sequenced with immunoSEQ multiplex PCR; TCRdb's copy has only in-frame clones and lacks some. The sample consists of roughly 250,000 clones, roughly nine tenths of them appearing once. This CDR3 comprises 15 residues. V gave up 5 bases and J gave up 2 bases; unmatched junction bases: 4. Germline CDR1 is SSHAT and CDR2 is FNYEAQ (reference sequence). Material: peripheral blood. The chain joins TRBV7-7 to TRBJ2-1; TRBD1 matches 9 bases. The TCR sequence derives from a man aged 40-55 years who had recovered from COVID-19. This CDR3 reads CASSGGTGPYNEQFF. The CDR3 nucleotides read TGTGCCAGCAGCGGAGGGACAGGGCCCTACAATGAGCAGTTCTTC.